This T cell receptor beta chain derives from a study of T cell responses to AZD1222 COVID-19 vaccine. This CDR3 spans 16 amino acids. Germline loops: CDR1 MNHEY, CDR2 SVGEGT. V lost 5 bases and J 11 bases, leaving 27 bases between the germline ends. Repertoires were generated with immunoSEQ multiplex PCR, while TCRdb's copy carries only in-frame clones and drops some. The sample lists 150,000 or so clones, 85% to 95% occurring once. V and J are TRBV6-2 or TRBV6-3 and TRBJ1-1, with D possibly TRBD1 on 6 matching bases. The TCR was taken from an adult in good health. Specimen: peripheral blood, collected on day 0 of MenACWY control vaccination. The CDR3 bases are TGTGCCAGCAGTCCCGCCGTTCGACAGGCCCTGGTGGCGGCTTTCTTT. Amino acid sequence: CASSPAVRQALVAAFF.